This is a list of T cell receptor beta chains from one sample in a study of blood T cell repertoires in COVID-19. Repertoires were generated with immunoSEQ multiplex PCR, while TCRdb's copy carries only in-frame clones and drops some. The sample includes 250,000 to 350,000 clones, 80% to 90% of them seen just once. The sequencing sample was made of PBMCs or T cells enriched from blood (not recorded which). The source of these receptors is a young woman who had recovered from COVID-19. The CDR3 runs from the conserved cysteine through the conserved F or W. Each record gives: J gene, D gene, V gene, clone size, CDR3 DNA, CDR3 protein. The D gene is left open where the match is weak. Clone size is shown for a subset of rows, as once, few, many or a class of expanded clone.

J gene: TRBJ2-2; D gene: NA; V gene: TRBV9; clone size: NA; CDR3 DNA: TGTGCCAGCAGCGTAGGAGGGGGATACACCGGGGAGCTGTTTTTT; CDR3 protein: CASSVGGGYTGELFF
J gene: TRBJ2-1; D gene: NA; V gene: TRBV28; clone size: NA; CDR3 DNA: TGTGCCAGCAGTTTACAGGGGAGCTCCTACAATGAGCAGTTCTTC; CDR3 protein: CASSLQGSSYNEQFF
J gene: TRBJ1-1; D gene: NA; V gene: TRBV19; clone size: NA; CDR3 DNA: TGTGCCAGTAGTAACCCCCCGGGGACTGAAGCTTTCTTT; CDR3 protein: CASSNPPGTEAFF
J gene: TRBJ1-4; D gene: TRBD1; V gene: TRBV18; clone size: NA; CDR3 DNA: TGTGCCAGCTCACCAGCTCGGACAGGGAGGGAAAAACTGTTTTTT; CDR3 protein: CASSPARTGREKLFF
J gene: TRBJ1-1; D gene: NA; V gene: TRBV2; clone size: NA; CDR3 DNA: TGTGGGTGCGGGGGGCGTTGGACTGAAGCTTTCTTT; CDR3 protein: CGCGGRWTEAFF
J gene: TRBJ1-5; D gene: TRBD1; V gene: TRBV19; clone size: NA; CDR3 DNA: TGTGCCAGTAGTGTTACAGGGGTGGAACAGCCCCAGCATTTT; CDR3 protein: CASSVTGVEQPQHF
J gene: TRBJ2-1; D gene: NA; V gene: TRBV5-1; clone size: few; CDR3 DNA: TGCGCCAGCAGCTTGGGAGAATCCTACAATGAGCAGTTCTTC; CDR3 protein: CASSLGESYNEQFF
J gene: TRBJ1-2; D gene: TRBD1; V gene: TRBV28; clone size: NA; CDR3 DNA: TGTGCCAGCAGGGACAGGGGGCGATATGGCTACACCTTC; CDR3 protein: CASRDRGRYGYTF
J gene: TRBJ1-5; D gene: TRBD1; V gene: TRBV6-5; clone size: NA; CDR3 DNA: TGTGCCAGCGGTCAGGGGGAAGAATGGCAGCCCCAGCATTTT; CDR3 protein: CASGQGEEWQPQHF
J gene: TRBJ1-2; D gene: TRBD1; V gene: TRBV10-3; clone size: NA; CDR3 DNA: TGTGCCATCAGGGCCGGGACAGGGGGCGCCGGGGGCTACACCTTC; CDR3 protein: CAIRAGTGGAGGYTF
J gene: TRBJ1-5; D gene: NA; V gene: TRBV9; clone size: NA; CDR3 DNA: TGTGCCAGCAGCGTAGGGGGGGTGAGCAATCAGCCCCAGCATTTT; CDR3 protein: CASSVGGVSNQPQHF
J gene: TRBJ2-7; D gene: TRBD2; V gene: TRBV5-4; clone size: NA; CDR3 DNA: TGTGCCAGCAGCATCCTAGCGGGATACGGTTCGGAGCAGTACTTC; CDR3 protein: CASSILAGYGSEQYF
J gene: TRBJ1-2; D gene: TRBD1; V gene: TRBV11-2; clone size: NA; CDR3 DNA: TGTGCCAGCAGGTTGTTAGCGCGGACAGGGTATGGCTACACCTTC; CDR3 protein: CASRLLARTGYGYTF
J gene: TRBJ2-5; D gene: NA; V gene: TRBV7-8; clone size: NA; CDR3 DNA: TGTGCCAGCAGCCGTCGACTAGTTGAGACCCAGTACTTC; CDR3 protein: CASSRRLVETQYF
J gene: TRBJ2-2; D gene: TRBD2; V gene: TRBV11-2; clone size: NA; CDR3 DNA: TGTGCCAGCAGCCCCTTGTCGGGGGGGAACACCGGGGAGCTGTTTTTT; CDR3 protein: CASSPLSGGNTGELFF
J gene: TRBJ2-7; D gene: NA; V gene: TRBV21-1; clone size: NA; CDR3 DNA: TGTGCCAGCAGCAAATTATGTGGATGCCGCTGGGGACAGAGCTCCTACGAGCAGTACTTC; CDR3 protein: CASSKLCGCRWGQSSYEQYF
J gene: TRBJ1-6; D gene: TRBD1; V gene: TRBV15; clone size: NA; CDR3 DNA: TGTGCCACCAGCAGGACAGGGGCCGGGAACGGGAATTCACCCCTCCACTTT; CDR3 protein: CATSRTGAGNGNSPLHF
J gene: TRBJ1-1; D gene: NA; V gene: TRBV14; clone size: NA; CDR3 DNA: TGTGCCAGCCGCCTCACAGGGCACACTGAAGCTTTCTTT; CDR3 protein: CASRLTGHTEAFF
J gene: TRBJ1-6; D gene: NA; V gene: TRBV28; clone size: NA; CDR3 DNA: TGTGCCAGCAGTTTAGAAGGGACACCTAATTCACCCCTCCACTTT; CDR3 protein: CASSLEGTPNSPLHF
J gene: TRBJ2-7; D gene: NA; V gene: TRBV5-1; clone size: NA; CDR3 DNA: TGCGCCAGCAGGCGTAACACAGGGTACGAGCAGTACTTC; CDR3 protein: CASRRNTGYEQYF
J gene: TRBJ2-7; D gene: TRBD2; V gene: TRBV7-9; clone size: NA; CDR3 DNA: TGTGCCAGCACCGGGGACTATACCTTTACCTACGAGCAGTACTTC; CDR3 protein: CASTGDYTFTYEQYF
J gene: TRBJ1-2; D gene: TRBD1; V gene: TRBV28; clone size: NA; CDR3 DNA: TGTGCCAGCAGGAATCCCCCGGGACAGGGGATCTATGGCTACACCTTC; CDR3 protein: CASRNPPGQGIYGYTF
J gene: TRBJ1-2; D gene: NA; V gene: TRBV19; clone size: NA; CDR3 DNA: TGTGCCAGTAGTAGTGCAGGTGCGGGAAACTATGGCTACACCTTC; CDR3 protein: CASSSAGAGNYGYTF
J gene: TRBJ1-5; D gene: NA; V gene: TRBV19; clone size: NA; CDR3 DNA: TGTGCCAGTAGTCCCCCTTCGTTCCCTAATCAGCCCCAGCATTTT; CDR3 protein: CASSPPSFPNQPQHF
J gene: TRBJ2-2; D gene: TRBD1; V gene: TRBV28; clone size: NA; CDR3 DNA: TGTGCCAGCAGTTCCGGGACAGTGACCGGGGAGCTGTTTTTT; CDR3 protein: CASSSGTVTGELFF
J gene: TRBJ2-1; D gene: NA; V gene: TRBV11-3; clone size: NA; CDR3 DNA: TGTGCCAGCAGCTTAGACGCAGACTCCTACAATGAGCAGTTCTTC; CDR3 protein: CASSLDADSYNEQFF